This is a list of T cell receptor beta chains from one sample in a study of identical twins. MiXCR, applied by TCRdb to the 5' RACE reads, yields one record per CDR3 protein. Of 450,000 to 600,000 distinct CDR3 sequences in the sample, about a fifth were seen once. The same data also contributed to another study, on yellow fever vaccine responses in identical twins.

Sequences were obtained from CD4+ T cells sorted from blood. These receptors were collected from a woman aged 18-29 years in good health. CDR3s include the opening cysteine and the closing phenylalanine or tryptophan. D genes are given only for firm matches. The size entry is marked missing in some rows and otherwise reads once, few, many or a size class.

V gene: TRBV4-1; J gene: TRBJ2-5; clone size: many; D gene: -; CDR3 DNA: TGCGCCAGCAGCCAAGTAGCTTGGGCGGAGACCCAGTACTTC; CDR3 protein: CASSQVAWAETQYF
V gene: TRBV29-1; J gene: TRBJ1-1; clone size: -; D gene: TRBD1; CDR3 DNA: TGCAGCGGTGGACAGGGACCAGAAGCTTTCTTT; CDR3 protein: CSGGQGPEAFF
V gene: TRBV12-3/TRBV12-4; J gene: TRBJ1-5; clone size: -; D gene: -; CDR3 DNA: TGTGCCAGCAGTTTCGTTGGGGGGGGCAGCCAGCCCCAGCATTTT; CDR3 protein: CASSFVGGGSQPQHF
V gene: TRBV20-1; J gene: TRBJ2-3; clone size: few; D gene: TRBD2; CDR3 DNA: TGCAGTGCACATTTAGCGGGAACGGGCACAGATACGCAGTATTTT; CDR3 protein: CSAHLAGTGTDTQYF
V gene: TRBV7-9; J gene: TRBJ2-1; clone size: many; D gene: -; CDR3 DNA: TGTGCCAGCAGGAGAGGAGGGAGCGCCCTCTCCTACAATGAGCAGTTCTTC; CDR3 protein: CASRRGGSALSYNEQFF
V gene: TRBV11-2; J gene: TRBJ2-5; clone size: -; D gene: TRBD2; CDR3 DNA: TGTGCCAGCAGCTCGCCGGGACTAGCGGGAGGAGGGTACCAAGAGACCCAGTACTTC; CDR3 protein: CASSSPGLAGGGYQETQYF
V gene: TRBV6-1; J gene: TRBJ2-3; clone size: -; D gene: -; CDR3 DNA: TGTGCCAGCAGCCTTAGCTCCACTAGCACAGATACGCAGTATTTT; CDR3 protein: CASSLSSTSTDTQYF
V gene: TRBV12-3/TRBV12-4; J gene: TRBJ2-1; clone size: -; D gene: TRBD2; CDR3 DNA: TGTGCCAGCAGCCGCCGGGGGGGCCTAGGAATGGATGAGCAGTTCTTC; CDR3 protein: CASSRRGGLGMDEQFF
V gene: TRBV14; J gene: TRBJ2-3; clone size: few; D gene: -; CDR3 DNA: TGTGCCAGCAGCCAATTTCCTAGCGGCACAGATACGCAGTATTTT; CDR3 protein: CASSQFPSGTDTQYF
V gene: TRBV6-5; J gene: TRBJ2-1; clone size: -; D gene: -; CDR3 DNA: TGTGCCAGCAGTTACTACACGCGGGACAATGAGCAGTTCTTC; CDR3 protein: CASSYYTRDNEQFF
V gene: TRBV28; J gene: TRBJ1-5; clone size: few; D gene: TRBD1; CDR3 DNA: TGTGCCAGCAGTTCGGGACAGACCCAGCATTTT; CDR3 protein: CASSSGQTQHF
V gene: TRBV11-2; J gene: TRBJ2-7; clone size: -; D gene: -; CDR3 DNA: TGTGCCAGCAGCCGAGACAGGTTCTACGAGCAGTACTTC; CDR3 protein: CASSRDRFYEQYF
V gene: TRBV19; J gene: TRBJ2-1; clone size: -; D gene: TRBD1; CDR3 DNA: TGTGCCAGTAGCCCACCCCCAAGGACAGGGGGCTCCTACAATGAGCAGTTCTTC; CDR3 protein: CASSPPPRTGGSYNEQFF
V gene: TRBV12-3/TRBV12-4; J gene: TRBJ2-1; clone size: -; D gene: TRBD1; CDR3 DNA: TGTGCCAGCATCCAAGGGGGCGGCAGCGCCGAGCAGTTCTTC; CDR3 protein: CASIQGGGSAEQFF
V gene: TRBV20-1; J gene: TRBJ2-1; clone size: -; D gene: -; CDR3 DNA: TGCAGTGCAACCGGACCGGGTGAGCAGTTCTTC; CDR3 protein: CSATGPGEQFF
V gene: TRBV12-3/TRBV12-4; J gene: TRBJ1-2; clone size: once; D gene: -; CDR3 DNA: TGTGCCAGCAGTTTAGGTCCTGCGGGTGGCTACACCTTC; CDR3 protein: CASSLGPAGGYTF
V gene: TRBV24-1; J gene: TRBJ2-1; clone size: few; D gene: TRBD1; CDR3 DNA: TGTGCCACCAGTGATGCCCTTCGGACAGGCTCCTACAATGAGCAGTTCTTC; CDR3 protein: CATSDALRTGSYNEQFF
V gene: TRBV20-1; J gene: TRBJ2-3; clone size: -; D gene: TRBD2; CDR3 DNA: TGCAGTGCTAGAGATACAGCGGGAGGTGCAGATACGCAGTATTTT; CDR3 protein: CSARDTAGGADTQYF
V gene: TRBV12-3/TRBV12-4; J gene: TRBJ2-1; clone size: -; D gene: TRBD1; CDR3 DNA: TGTGCCAGCAGTTTTGTACAGGGGGCCCAAAACTCCTACAATGAGCAGTTCTTC; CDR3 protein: CASSFVQGAQNSYNEQFF
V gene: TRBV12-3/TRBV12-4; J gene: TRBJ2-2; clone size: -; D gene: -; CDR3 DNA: TGTGCCAGCAGACCCTTTGGTGGGAGAAACACCGGGGAGCTGTTTTTT; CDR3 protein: CASRPFGGRNTGELFF
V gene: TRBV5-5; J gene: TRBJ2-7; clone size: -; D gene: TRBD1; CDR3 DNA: TGTGCCAGCAGCGCGCCGGGACAGGGAGGCTACGAGCAGTACTTC; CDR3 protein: CASSAPGQGGYEQYF
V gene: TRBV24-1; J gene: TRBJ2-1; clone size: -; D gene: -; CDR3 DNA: TGTGCCACCAGTGATGGAGGAATGTTCAATGAGCAGTTCTTC; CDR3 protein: CATSDGGMFNEQFF
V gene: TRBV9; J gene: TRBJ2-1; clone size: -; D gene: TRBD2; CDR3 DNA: TGTGCCAGCAGCGCTGCCTTACTAGCGGGAGGCCTTGAGCAGTTCTTC; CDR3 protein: CASSAALLAGGLEQFF
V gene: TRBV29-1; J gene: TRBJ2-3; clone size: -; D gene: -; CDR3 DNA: TGCAGCGTTGGGGGTCCTTACAACGGGGGCACAGATACGCAGTATTTT; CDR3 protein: CSVGGPYNGGTDTQYF
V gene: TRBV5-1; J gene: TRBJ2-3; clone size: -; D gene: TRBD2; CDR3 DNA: TGCGCCAGCAGTTCCGGGACTAGCGGGACCGGGGCTGATACGCAGTATTTT; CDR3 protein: CASSSGTSGTGADTQYF
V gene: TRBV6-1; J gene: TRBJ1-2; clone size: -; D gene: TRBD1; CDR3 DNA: TGTGCCAGCAGCTCCAGTCAGGGGGCTTTCGGCTACACCTTC; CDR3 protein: CASSSSQGAFGYTF
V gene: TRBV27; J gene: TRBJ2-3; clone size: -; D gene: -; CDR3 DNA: TGTGCCAGCAGTTTAACCCAGCTCAGTGGAGATACGCAGTATTTT; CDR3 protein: CASSLTQLSGDTQYF
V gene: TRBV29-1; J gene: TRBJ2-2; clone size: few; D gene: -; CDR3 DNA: TGCAGCGTTGCCCTAGTTCGCACCGGGGAGCTGTTTTTT; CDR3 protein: CSVALVRTGELFF
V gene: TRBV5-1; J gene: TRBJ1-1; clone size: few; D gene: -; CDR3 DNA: TGCGCCAGCAGCCCGGTCGGGGGGCCGTCTGAAGCTTTCTTT; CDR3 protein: CASSPVGGPSEAFF